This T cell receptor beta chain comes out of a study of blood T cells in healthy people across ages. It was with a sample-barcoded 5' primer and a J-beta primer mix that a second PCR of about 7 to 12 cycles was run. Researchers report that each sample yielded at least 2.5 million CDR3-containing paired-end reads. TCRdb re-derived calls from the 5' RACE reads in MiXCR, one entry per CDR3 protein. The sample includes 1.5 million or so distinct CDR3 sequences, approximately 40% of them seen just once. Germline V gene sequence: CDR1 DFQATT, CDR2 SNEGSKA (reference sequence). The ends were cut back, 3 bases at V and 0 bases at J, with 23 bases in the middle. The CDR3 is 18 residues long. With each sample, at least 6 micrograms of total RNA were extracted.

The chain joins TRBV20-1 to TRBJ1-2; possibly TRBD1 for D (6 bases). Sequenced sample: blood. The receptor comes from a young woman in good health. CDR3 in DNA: TGCAGTGCTAGGGCCCCAACAGGGCAACCAAATTCTAACTATGGCTACACCTTC. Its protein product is CSARAPTGQPNSNYGYTF.